This passage covers 8 T cell receptor beta chains from one sample sequenced in a study of blood T cells in healthy people across ages. It was with a sample-barcoded 5' primer and a J-beta primer mix that a second PCR of roughly 7 to 12 cycles was run. MiXCR, run by TCRdb on the 5' RACE reads, gives a single entry per CDR3 protein. The sample contains about 570,000 distinct CDR3 sequences, around a quarter of which appear only once. The data also belong to a second study, concerning T cells of mothers and their children.

Sequenced material: blood. Receptors originate from a boy under 10 years old in good health.

At least ten counts were recorded for this clonotype. V and J are TRBV5-1 and TRBJ2-7, with 7 bases matching TRBD2. The germline V gene encodes CDR1 SGHRS and CDR2 YFSETQ. With 2 bases clipped from V and 0 bases from J, the junction kept 8 bases outside the gene matches. This CDR3 has 16 residues. This CDR3 reads CASSFTGGGGSYEQYF. CDR3 in DNA: TGCGCCAGCAGCTTCACGGGTGGCGGGGGCTCCTACGAGCAGTACTTC.

The chain employs TRBV12-3 or TRBV12-4 and TRBJ1-2, with D possibly TRBD1 on 6 matching bases. The V and J ends lost 8 bases and 10 bases respectively, with 17 bases between them. The CDR3 extends over 12 amino acids. CDR3 DNA: TGTGCCAGCTGCAACAGGGCAGCACCCTACACCTTC. It is translated as CASCNRAAPYTF.

The chain carries TRBV7-3 and TRBJ2-5; 10 bases match TRBD1. CDR1 SGHTA and CDR2 FQGTGA come from the germline V gene. The CDR3 has 16 amino acids. Trimming removed 6 bases from V and 9 bases from J; junction bases left unmatched: 16. The CDR3 DNA reads TGTGCCAGCAGTTTTACCGGGACAGGGGCTCTGTCGGCCCAGTACTTC. It encodes CASSFTGTGALSAQYF.

This clonotype was observed a few times. The V and J genes are TRBV6-2 or TRBV6-3 and TRBJ2-5; TRBD2 agrees at 10 bases. Germline V CDR1 and CDR2: MNHEY, SVGEGT. The J segment lost 5 bases and the V segment lost 2 bases, leaving 8 bases of the junction unmatched. There are 16 residues in the CDR3. The CDR3 DNA reads as TGTGCCAGCAGTTACGCTTTAGCGGGAGGCTGGGAGACCCAGTACTTC. This codes for CASSYALAGGWETQYF.

This clonotype was seen a few times. The V gene is TRBV7-9, the J gene TRBJ2-5, with D possibly TRBD1 on 6 matching bases. V lost 1 base, J lost 4 bases, and 13 bases lay in between. CDR1 is SEHNR, CDR2 FQNEAQ, per germline (reference sequence). CDR3 size: 15 residues. CDR3 in amino acids: CASSLGDIVRETQYF. CDR3 in DNA: TGTGCCAGCAGCTTAGGGGACATAGTGAGAGAGACCCAGTACTTC.

A few counts support this clonotype. The chain carries TRBV12-3 or TRBV12-4 and TRBJ1-1; unclear D gene. V lost 3 bases, J lost 5 bases, and 10 bases lay in between. This CDR3 is built from 13 residues. CDR3 amino acids: CASSFSGGTEAFF. The CDR3 nucleotides read TGTGCCAGCAGTTTTTCTGGAGGGACTGAAGCTTTCTTT.

The table lists this clonotype with a few counts. J is TRBJ1-1 and V is TRBV7-6; perhaps TRBD1 as D (5 bases). This CDR3 has 14 residues. Germline V CDR1 and CDR2: SGHVS, FNYEAQ. Trimming removed 5 bases from V and 3 bases from J, with 13 bases in between. The CDR3 DNA reads as TGTGCCAGCAGCCTGGGGGAGGGGCACACTGAAGCTTTCTTT. Translated: CASSLGEGHTEAFF.

This clonotype has just a few counts. V usage is TRBV6-2 or TRBV6-3 and J usage is TRBJ2-5; TRBD2 matches at 7 bases. The V segment lost 5 bases and the J segment 0 bases; nucleotides outside the gene matches: 9. The V gene's germline CDR1 is MNHEY and CDR2 SVGEGT. This CDR3 spans 16 amino acids. CDR3 amino acids: CASSPGGRPDQETQYF. CDR3 DNA: TGTGCCAGCAGTCCGGGAGGTCGCCCTGACCAAGAGACCCAGTACTTC.